This TCR beta chain comes out of a study of CD8+ T cells in alopecia areata. The sample's treatment: oral pan-JAK inhibitor, 5-10 mg twice daily. Germline V gene sequence: CDR1 SQVTM, CDR2 ANQGSEA. Trimming at V came to 4 bases and at J to 4 bases, leaving 6 bases not matched to a gene. The CDR3 is made up of 14 amino acids. Isolated RNA was reverse transcribed into cDNA used as the sequencing template. Sequencing used immunoSEQ multiplex PCR; TCRdb keeps in-frame clones, though not all of them. The sample carries about 180,000 clones, roughly 50% recorded once. The receptor comes from a human donor with alopecia areata. Material: CD8+ T cells sorted from blood, obtained at week 24, from a patient treated with tofacitinib. The chain combines TRBV29-1 with TRBJ2-7; TRBD1 matches 11 bases. CDR3 region: CSVVWDRGFYEQYF. CDR3 nucleotide sequence: TGCAGCGTTGTTTGGGACAGGGGGTTTTACGAGCAGTACTTC.